One and the same sample provided the 13 T cell receptor beta chains below, sequenced in a study of blood T cell repertoires in COVID-19. The data were produced by immunoSEQ multiplex PCR, yet TCRdb's version contains in-frame clones alone and is incomplete. In the table there are approximately 280,000 clones, around 85% of which are singletons. Sequencing was performed on PBMCs or T cells enriched from blood (not recorded which). Receptors were obtained from a woman between 40 and 50 years old who had recovered from COVID-19.

This chain links TRBV19 with TRBJ2-7; 10 nucleotides match TRBD2. Trimming cost V 3 bases and J 5 bases; bases outside gene matches: 7. This CDR3 is built from 15 residues. CDR1 and CDR2 (germline): LNHDA, SQIVND (reference sequence). The CDR3 coding sequence is TGTGCCAGTAGTATTCCTCTAGCGGGAGAACACGAGCAGTACTTC. Translation: CASSIPLAGEHEQYF.

The V and J genes are TRBV4-1 and TRBJ2-7; 11 bases are shared with TRBD2. There are 15 residues in the CDR3. Germline trimming cut 2 bases from V and 4 bases from J; bases unmatched to any gene: 4. Germline V gene sequence: CDR1 MGHRA, CDR2 YSYEKL. CDR3 in amino acids: CASSQKTSGNYEQYF. DNA for the CDR3: TGCGCCAGCAGCCAAAAGACTAGCGGGAATTACGAGCAGTACTTC.

The J gene is TRBJ2-7, the V gene TRBV4-1; 8 nucleotides line up with TRBD1. The length of the CDR3 is 15 residues. Per the germline V gene, CDR1 is MGHRA and CDR2 is YSYEKL. J was trimmed by 4 bases and V by 2 bases; bases with no gene match: 7. The CDR3 DNA reads as TGCGCCAGCAGCCAATTTTTTACAGGGGGGTACGAGCAGTACTTC. Translation gives CASSQFFTGGYEQYF.

The gene calls are TRBV2 and TRBJ1-4, with 8 bases identical to TRBD1. This CDR3 is 16 amino acids long. The V segment lost 6 bases and the J segment 0 bases; nucleotides outside the gene matches: 6. The germline CDR1 and CDR2 sequences are SNHLY and FYNNEI. In DNA form, the CDR3 reads TGTGCCAGCAGAGGGACAGGACCTGCAACTAATGAAAAACTGTTTTTT. Translation gives CASRGTGPATNEKLFF.

The chain uses TRBV7-2 and TRBJ1-4, with TRBD1 matching 7 bases. The CDR3 loop spans 15 amino acids. The junction had 6 bases not matched to a gene; V was cut back by 0 bases and J by 8 bases. Looked up from germline, CDR1 is SGHTA and CDR2 is FQGNSA. CDR3 bases: TGTGCCAGCAGCTTAGCTGCGGGGACAGTCGAAAAACTGTTTTTT. Translated, it gives CASSLAAGTVEKLFF.

V usage is TRBV5-1 and J usage is TRBJ2-3, with 8 bases aligning to TRBD2. Germline CDR1 reads SGHRS; CDR2 reads YFSETQ. The CDR3 is made up of 17 amino acids. J gave up 1 base and V 0 bases, and 7 bases lay outside the gene matches. CDR3 DNA sequence: TGCGCCAGCAGCTTGGGGCTTAGCGGGATCGGCACAGATACGCAGTATTTT. As protein: CASSLGLSGIGTDTQYF.

This chain joins TRBV30 and TRBJ2-5; 7 bases match TRBD2. The V gene's germline CDR1 is GTSNPN and CDR2 SVGIG (reference sequence). CDR3 length: 16 amino acids. V was clipped by 2 bases and J by 2 bases; unmatched bases: 11. Here the CDR3 DNA reads TGTGCCTGGAGTCCAGGATTTTCTAGCGGTCAAGAGACCCAGTACTTC. It yields the protein CAWSPGFSSGQETQYF.

The chain couples TRBV11-2 to TRBJ1-1, with D perhaps TRBD1 (6 bases). CDR3 length equals 14 residues. The germline V and J ends were trimmed by 2 bases and 5 bases, with 12 bases remaining between them. Germline loops: CDR1 SGHAT, CDR2 FQNNGV. The DNA for the CDR3 is TGTGCCAGCAGCTTATCAGGGGCGCGGACTGAAGCTTTCTTT. Translated, it gives CASSLSGARTEAFF. Full variable domain (rest looked up from reference TRBV11-2 and TRBJ1-1): EAGVAQSPRYKIIEKRQSVAFWCNPISGHATLYWYQQILGQGPKLLIQFQNNGVVDDSQLPKDRFSAERLKGVDSTLKIQPAKLEDSAVYLCASSLSGARTEAFFGQGTRLTVV.

The chain employs TRBV5-4 and TRBJ1-1; TRBD1 is a possible D gene (6 bases). There are 15 residues in the CDR3. The V end lost 4 bases, the J end lost 1 base, and 14 bases lay between the germline ends. Germline V gene data show CDR1 as SGHNT and CDR2 as YYREEE (reference sequence). The CDR3 sequence is CASSRGGTPNTEAFF. In DNA, the CDR3 is TGTGCCAGCAGCCGGGGGGGGACACCGAACACTGAAGCTTTCTTT.

The gene calls are TRBV7-2 and TRBJ2-1, with 9 bases aligning to TRBD2. The CDR3 sequence is 15 residues long. The germline CDR1 and CDR2 sequences are SGHTA and FQGNSA. With V trimmed by 4 bases and J by 7 bases, 8 bases remained unmatched. The CDR3 region has the DNA TGTGCCAGCAGCTCCCCGGGACTAGCTTTTAATGAGCAGTTCTTC. Translated: CASSSPGLAFNEQFF.

This chain joins TRBV3-1 (or the pseudogene TRBV3-2) and TRBJ2-7; the D gene is possibly TRBD1 (6 bases). Germline-derived CDR1 and CDR2 are LGHDT and YNNKEL (reference sequence). The germline V and J ends were trimmed by 0 bases and 4 bases, with 16 bases remaining between them. This CDR3 has 16 residues. CDR3 sequence: CASSQDSGLRGYEQYF. Here the CDR3 DNA reads TGTGCCAGCAGCCAAGATAGTGGGCTCAGGGGTTACGAGCAGTACTTC.

This chain links TRBV5-4 with TRBJ1-2; 9 bases match TRBD1. The CDR3 runs 14 residues. Germline-derived CDR1 and CDR2 are SGHNT and YYREEE (reference sequence). The trim removed 0 bases at V and 6 bases at J, leaving 3 bases unmatched. This CDR3 reads CASSLDRGRDGYTF. The CDR3 nucleotides read TGTGCCAGCAGCTTGGACAGGGGGCGCGATGGCTACACCTTC.

The J gene is TRBJ1-2, the V gene TRBV27, with 9 bases lining up with TRBD1. Germline trimming cut 6 bases from V and 4 bases from J; bases unmatched to any gene: 21. This CDR3 has 19 amino acids. Germline V gene lookup returns CDR1 MNHEY and CDR2 SMNVEV (reference sequence). CDR3 in amino acids: CASSPTRPGQGNKFYGYTF. The CDR3 nucleotides read TGTGCCAGCAGCCCCACCAGACCGGGACAGGGAAACAAATTCTATGGCTACACCTTC.